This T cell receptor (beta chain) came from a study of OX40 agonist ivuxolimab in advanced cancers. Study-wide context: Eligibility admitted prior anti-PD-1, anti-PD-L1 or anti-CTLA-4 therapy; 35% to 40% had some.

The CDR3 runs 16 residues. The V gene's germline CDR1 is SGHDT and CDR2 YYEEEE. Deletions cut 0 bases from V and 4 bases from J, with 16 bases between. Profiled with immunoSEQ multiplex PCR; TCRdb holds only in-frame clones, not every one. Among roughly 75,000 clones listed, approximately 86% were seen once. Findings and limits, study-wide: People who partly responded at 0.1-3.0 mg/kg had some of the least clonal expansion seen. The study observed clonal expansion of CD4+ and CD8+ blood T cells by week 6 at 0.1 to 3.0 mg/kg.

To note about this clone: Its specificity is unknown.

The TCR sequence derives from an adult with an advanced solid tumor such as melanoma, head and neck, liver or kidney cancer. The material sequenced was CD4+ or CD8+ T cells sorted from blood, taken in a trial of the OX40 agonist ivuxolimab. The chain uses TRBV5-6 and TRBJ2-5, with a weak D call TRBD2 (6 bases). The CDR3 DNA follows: TGTGCCAGCAGCTTGGGGCCGCAGCGGGTGGGAGAGACCCAGTACTTC. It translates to CASSLGPQRVGETQYF.